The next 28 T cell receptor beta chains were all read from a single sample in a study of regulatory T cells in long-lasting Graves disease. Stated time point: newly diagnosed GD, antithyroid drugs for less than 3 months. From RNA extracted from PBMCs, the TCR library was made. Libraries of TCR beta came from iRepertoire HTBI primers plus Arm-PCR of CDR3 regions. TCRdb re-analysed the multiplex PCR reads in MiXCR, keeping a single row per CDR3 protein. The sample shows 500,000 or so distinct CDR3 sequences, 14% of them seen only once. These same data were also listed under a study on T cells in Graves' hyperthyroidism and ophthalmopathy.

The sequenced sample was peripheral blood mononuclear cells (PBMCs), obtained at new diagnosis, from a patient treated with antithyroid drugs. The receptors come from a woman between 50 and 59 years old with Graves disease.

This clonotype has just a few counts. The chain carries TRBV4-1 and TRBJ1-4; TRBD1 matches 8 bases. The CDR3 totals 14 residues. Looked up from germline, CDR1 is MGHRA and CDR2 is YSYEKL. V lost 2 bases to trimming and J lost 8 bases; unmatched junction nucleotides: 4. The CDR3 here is CASSQMGTGEKLFF. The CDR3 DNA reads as TGCGCCAGCAGCCAAATGGGGACAGGCGAAAAACTGTTTTTT.

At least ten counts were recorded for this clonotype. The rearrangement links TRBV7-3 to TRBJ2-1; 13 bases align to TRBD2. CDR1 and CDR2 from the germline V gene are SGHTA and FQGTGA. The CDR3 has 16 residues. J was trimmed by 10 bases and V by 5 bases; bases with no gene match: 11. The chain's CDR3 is CASSQTGTSGKGEQFF. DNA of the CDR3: TGTGCCAGCAGCCAAACCGGGACTAGCGGGAAAGGGGAGCAGTTCTTC.

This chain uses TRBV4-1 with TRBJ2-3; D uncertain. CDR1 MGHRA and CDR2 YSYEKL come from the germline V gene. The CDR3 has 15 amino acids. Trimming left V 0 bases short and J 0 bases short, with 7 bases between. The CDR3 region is CASSQEAASTDTQYF. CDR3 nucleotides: TGCGCCAGCAGCCAAGAAGCCGCTAGCACAGATACGCAGTATTTT.

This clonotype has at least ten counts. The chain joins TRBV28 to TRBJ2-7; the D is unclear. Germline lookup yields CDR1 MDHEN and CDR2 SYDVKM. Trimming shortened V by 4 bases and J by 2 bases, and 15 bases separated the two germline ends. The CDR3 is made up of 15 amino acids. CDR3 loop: CASSSPQAGPYEQYF. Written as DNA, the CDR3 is TGTGCCAGCAGTTCCCCCCAGGCAGGACCCTACGAGCAGTACTTC.

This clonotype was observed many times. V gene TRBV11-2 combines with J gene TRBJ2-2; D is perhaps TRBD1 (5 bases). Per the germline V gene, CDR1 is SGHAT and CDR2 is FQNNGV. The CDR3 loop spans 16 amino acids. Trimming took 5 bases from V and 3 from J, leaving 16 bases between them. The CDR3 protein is CASSPPPGQDTGELFF. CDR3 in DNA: TGTGCCAGCAGCCCCCCTCCCGGACAAGACACCGGGGAGCTGTTTTTT. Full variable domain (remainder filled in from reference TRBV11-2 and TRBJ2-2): EAGVAQSPRYKIIEKRQSVAFWCNPISGHATLYWYQQILGQGPKLLIQFQNNGVVDDSQLPKDRFSAERLKGVDSTLKIQPAKLEDSAVYLCASSPPPGQDTGELFFGEGSRLTVL.

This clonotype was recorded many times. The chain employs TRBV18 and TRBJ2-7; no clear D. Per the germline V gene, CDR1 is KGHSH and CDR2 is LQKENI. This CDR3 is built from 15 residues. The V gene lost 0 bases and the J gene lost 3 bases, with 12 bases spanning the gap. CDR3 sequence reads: CASSPPANSFYEQYF. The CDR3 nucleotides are TGTGCCAGCTCACCACCTGCTAACAGCTTCTACGAGCAGTACTTC.

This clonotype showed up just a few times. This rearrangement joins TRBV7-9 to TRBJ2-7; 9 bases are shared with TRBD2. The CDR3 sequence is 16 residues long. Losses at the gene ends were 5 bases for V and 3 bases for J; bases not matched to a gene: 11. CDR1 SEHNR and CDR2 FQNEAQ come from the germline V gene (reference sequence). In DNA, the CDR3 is TGTGCCAGCAGCGACTCCCTGGGACTAGCCTTCTACGAGCAGTACTTC. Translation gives CASSDSLGLAFYEQYF.

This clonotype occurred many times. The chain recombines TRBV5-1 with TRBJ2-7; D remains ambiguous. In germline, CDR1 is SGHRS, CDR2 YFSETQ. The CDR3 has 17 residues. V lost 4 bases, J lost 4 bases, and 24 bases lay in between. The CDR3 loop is CASSEAVTPDVYYEQYF. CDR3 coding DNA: TGCGCCAGCAGCGAGGCCGTGACCCCGGACGTTTATTACGAGCAGTACTTC.

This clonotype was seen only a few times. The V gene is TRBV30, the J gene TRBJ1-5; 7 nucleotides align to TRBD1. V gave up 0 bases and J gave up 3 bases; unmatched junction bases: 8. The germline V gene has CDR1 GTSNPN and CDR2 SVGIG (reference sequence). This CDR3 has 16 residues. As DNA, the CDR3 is TGTGCCTGGAGTGTAAGGGACAGACGGTACAATCAGCCCCAGCATTTT. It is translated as CAWSVRDRRYNQPQHF. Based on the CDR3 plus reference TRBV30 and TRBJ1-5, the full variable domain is SQTIHQWPATLVQPVGSPLSLECTVEGTSNPNLYWYRQAAGRGLQLLFYSVGIGQISSEVPQNLSASRPQDRQFILSSKKLLLSDSGFYLCAWSVRDRRYNQPQHFGDGTRLSIL.

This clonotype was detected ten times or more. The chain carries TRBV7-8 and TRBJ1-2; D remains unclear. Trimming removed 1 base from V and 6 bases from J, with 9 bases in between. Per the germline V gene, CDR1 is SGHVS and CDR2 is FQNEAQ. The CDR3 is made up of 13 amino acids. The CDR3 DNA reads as TGTGCCAGCAGCTTAGTTTTTACGAATGGCTACACCTTC. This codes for CASSLVFTNGYTF.

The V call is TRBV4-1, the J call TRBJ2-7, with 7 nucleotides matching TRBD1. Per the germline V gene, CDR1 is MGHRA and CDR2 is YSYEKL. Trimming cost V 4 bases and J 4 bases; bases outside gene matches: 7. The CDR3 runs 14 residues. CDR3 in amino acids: CASSPRDSVYEQYF. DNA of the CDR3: TGCGCCAGCAGCCCTCGGGACAGCGTATACGAGCAGTACTTC.

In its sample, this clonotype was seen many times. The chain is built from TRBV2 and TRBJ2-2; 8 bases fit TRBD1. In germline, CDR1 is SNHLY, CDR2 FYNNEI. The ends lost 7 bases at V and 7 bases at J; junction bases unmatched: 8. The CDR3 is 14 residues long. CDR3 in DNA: TGTGCCAGCAAGGCGTCAGGGGGCAACGGGGAGCTGTTTTTT. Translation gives CASKASGGNGELFF.

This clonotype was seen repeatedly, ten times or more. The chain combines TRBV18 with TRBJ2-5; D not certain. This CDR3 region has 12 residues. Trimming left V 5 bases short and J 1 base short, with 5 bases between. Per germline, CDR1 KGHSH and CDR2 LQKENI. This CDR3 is CASSGLQETQYF. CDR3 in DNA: TGTGCCAGCTCAGGGCTCCAAGAGACCCAGTACTTC.

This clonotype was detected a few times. Here the CDR3 DNA reads TGTGCCAGCAGCCAAGAAGGAAGACTAGCGGGACGCACAGATACGCAGTATTTT. This encodes CASSQEGRLAGRTDTQYF. The V and J genes are TRBV4-2 and TRBJ2-3, with 11 bases aligning to TRBD2. From germline, CDR1 is LGHNA and CDR2 YNFKEQ. With 0 bases clipped from V and 1 base from J, the junction kept 6 bases outside the gene matches. This CDR3 is built from 18 residues.

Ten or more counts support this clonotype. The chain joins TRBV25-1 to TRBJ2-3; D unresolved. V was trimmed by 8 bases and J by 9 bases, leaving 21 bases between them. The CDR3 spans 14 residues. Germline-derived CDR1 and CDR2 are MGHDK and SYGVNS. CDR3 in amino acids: CASPTPPSHNTQYF. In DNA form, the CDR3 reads TGTGCCAGCCCGACACCTCCCAGCCACAACACGCAGTATTTT.

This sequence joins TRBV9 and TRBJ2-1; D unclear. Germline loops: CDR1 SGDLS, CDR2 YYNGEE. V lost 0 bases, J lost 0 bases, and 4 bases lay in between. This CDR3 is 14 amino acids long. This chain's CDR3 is CASSVGTSYNEQFF. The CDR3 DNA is TGTGCCAGCAGCGTAGGAACCTCCTACAATGAGCAGTTCTTC. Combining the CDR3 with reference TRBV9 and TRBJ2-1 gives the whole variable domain DSGVTQTPKHLITATGQRVTLRCSPRSGDLSVYWYQQSLDQGLQFLIQYYNGEERAKGNILERFSAQQFPDLHSELNLSSLELGDSALYFCASSVGTSYNEQFFGPGTRLTVL.

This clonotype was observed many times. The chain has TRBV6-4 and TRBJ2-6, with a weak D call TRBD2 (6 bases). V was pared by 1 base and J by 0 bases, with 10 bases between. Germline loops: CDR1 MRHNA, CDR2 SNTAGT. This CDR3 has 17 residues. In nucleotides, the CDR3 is TGTGCCAGCAGTGACTGGGACTCCGCCTCTGGGGCCAACGTCCTGACTTTC. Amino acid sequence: CASSDWDSASGANVLTF.

CDR3 in amino acids: CASSLGLAGARYNEQFF. The CDR3 DNA sequence: TGCGCCAGCAGCCTGGGACTAGCGGGGGCTCGTTACAATGAGCAGTTCTTC. V gene TRBV5-1 combines with J gene TRBJ2-1; 14 nucleotides match TRBD2. The junction had 7 bases not matched to a gene; V was cut back by 4 bases and J by 4 bases. The CDR3 has 17 residues. From germline, CDR1 is SGHRS and CDR2 YFSETQ.

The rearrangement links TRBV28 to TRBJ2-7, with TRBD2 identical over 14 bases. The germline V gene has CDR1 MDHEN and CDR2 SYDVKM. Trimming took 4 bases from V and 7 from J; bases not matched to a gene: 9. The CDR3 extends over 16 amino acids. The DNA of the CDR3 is TGTGCCAGCAGTTCCTCCGGGACTAGCGGGAGAGGTGAGCAGTACTTC. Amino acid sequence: CASSSSGTSGRGEQYF.

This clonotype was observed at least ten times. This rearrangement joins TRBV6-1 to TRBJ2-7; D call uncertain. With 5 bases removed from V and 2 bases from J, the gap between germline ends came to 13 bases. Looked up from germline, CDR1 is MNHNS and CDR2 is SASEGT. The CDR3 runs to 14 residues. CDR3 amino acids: CASSTKQNTYEQYF. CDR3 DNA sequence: TGTGCCAGCAGTACTAAACAGAATACCTACGAGCAGTACTTC.

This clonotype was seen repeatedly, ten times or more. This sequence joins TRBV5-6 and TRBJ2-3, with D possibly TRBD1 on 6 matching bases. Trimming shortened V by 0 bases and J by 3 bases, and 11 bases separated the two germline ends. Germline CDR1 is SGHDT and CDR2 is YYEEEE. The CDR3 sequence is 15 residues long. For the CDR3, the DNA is TGTGCCAGCAGCTTGGAGGGGGTCAGGACAGATACGCAGTATTTT. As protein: CASSLEGVRTDTQYF.

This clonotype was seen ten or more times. CDR3 bases: TGCGCCAGCAGCCCGTCGACTTATTACGAGCAGTACTTC. Its translation is CASSPSTYYEQYF. The genes are TRBV5-1 and TRBJ2-7; D gene unclear. CDR1 SGHRS and CDR2 YFSETQ come from the germline V gene. Trimming shortened V by 4 bases and J by 4 bases, and 12 bases separated the two germline ends. The CDR3 totals 13 residues.

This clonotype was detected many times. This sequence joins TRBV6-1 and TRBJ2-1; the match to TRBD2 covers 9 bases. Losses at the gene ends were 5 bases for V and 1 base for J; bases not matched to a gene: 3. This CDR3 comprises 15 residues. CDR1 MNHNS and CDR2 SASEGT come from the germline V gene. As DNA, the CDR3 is TGTGCCAGCAGTATAGCGGGAGAGTCCTACAATGAGCAGTTCTTC. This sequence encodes CASSIAGESYNEQFF.

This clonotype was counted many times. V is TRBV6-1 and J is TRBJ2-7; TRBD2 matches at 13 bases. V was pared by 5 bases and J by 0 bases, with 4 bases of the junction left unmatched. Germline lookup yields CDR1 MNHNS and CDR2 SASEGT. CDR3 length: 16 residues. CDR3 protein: CASSPGTSGNSYEQYF. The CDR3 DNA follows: TGTGCCAGCAGTCCCGGGACTAGCGGGAACTCCTACGAGCAGTACTTC.

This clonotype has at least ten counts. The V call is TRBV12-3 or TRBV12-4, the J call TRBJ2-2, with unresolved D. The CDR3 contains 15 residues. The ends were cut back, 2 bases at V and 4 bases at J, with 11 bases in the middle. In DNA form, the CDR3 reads TGTGCCAGCAGTTTATCGGTAATGCCCACCGGGGAGCTGTTTTTT. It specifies CASSLSVMPTGELFF.

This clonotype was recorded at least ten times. The CDR3 nucleotides read TGTGCCAGCAGTTTCCCTGGACTAGGTGCTAGAAATGAGCAGTTCTTC. This encodes CASSFPGLGARNEQFF. The gene calls are TRBV12-3 or TRBV12-4 and TRBJ2-1, with 7 bases aligning to TRBD2. V shed 3 bases, J shed 7 bases, and the junction held 12 bases outside the gene matches. The CDR3 is made up of 16 amino acids.

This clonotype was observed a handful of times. The CDR3, as DNA: TGTGCCAGCAGCTTCTATGGGGGAGACGAGCAGTACTTC. It specifies CASSFYGGDEQYF. This chain connects TRBV7-9 to TRBJ2-7; the D gene could be TRBD1 or TRBD2 (5 bases each). The germline V gene encodes CDR1 SEHNR and CDR2 FQNEAQ (reference sequence). V lost 3 bases and J lost 5, with 11 bases in between. The CDR3 length is 13 residues.

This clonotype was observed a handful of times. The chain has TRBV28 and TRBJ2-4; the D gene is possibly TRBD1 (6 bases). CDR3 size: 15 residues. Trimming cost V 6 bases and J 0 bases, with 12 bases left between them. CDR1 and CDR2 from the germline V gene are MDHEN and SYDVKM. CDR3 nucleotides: TGTGCCAGCAGCGTACAGGGATTAGCCAAAAACATTCAGTACTTC. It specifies CASSVQGLAKNIQYF. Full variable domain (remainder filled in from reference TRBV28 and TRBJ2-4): DVKVTQSSRYLVKRTGEKVFLECVQDMDHENMFWYRQDPGLGLRLIYFSYDVKMKEKGDIPEGYSVSREKKERFSLILESASTNQTSMYLCASSVQGLAKNIQYFGAGTRLSVL.